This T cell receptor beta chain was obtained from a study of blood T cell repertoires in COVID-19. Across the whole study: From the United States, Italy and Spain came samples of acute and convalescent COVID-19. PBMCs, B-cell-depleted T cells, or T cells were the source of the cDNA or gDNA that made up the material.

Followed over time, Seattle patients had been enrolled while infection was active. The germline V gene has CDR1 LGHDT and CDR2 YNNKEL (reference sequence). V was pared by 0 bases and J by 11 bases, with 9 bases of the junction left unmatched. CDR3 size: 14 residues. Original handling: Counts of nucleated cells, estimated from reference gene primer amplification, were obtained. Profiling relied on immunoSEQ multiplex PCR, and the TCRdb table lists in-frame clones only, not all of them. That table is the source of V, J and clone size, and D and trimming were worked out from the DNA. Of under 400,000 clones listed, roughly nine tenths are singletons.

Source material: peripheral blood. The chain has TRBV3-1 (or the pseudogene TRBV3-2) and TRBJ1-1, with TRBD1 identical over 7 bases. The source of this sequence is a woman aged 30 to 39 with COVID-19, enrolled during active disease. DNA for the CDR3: TGTGCCAGCAGCCAAGATTCAGGGGGTGTATGGGCTTTCTTT. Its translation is CASSQDSGGVWAFF.